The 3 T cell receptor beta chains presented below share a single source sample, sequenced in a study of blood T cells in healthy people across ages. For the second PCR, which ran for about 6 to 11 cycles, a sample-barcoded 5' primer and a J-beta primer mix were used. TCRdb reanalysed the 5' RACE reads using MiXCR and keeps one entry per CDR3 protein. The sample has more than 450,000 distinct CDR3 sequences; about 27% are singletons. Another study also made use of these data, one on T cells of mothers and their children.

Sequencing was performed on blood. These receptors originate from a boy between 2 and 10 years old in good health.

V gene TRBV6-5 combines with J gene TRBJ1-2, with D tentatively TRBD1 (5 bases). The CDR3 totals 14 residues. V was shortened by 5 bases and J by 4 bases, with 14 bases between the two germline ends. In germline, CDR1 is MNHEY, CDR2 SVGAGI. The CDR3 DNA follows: TGTGCCAGCAGTCCTGCAGGGATGGGCTATGGCTACACCTTC. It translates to CASSPAGMGYGYTF.

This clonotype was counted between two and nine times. The CDR3 DNA follows: TGTGCCAGCAGTGAAGCGCGTGGAGGGGTGACTGAAGCTTTCTTT. As protein: CASSEARGGVTEAFF. The chain has TRBV2 and TRBJ1-1; D may be TRBD1 (5 bases). Germline V CDR1 and CDR2: SNHLY, FYNNEI. This CDR3 is built from 15 residues. Trimming removed 0 bases from V and 5 bases from J, with 13 bases in between.

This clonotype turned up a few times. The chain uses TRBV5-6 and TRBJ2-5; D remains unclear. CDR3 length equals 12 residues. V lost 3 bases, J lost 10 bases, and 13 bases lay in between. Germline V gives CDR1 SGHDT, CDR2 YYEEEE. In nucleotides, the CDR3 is TGTGCCAGCAGCTCCCTGGATGGCGGCCAGTACTTC. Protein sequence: CASSSLDGGQYF.